This TCR beta chain was recorded in a study of T cell responses to AZD1222 COVID-19 vaccine. Generated by immunoSEQ multiplex PCR, the TCRdb table keeps only in-frame clones and is missing some. There are some 150,000 clones in the sample; 86% occur only once, and under 7% lies in the top ten. Study-level results: Repertoire sampling occurred only after the peak T cell response. Clonal diversity was possibly underestimated; the donors were predominantly white British and more often female.

J was trimmed by 4 bases and V by 0 bases; bases with no gene match: 9. The CDR3 sequence is 18 residues long. Germline-derived CDR1 and CDR2 are MGHRA and YSYEKL. Note on this clone: Its antigen remains unknown.

The chain couples TRBV4-1 to TRBJ1-3, with 10 bases that match TRBD1. The material was peripheral blood, obtained on day 0 of MenACWY control vaccination. The receptor was derived from an adult in good health. The CDR3 protein is CASSQEGQGTGVGNTIYF. CDR3 bases: TGCGCCAGCAGCCAAGAAGGGCAAGGGACAGGGGTCGGAAACACCATATATTTT.